This TCR beta chain comes out of a study of T-cell memory formation after mild COVID-19. Regarding the study as a whole: The CD4+ clones that contracted clustered mainly within CM and EM, and the CD8+ clones concentrated in EMRA.

TCRdb reanalysed the 5' RACE reads using MiXCR and keeps one entry per CDR3 protein. This sample carries approximately 100,000 distinct CDR3 sequences, over 8.5% of them seen once, and the ten largest clones take roughly two fifths. Germline trimming cut 4 bases from V and 4 bases from J; bases unmatched to any gene: 11. The CDR3 sequence is 17 residues long. The germline gives CDR1 LGHNA, CDR2 YSLEER. Only one count was recorded for this clonotype. Antigen specificity is unknown. The chain has TRBV4-3 and TRBJ2-3; 10 bases match TRBD2. The TCR comes from a man between 18 and 29 years old who had mild COVID-19 (a few samples of this study predate the infection). Cell type and time point are not known. What was sequenced was PBMCs or a T cell subset sorted from them (not recorded which). DNA for the CDR3: TGCGCCAGCAGCCCCCATCCGCTAGCGGGGGACTCAGATACGCAGTATTTT. Residues: CASSPHPLAGDSDTQYF.